One sample yielded the 32 T cell receptor beta chains listed below, sequenced in a study of technical replicates of blood from a handful of donors (dated by TCRdb to between 2016 and 2019). Receptor libraries were prepared by the immunoSEQ multiplex PCR assay. TCRdb took this table from immuneACCESS and kept in-frame rearrangements with V and J called. Such tables lack part of the clones; where checked against another copy, unresolved V genes explain under half of the gap, and the rest is unexplained. This sample lists just over 95,000 clones; approximately 94% were detected once. The ten most abundant clones make up over 0.2% of the sample. Sequenced sample: T cells isolated from PBMCs. The receptor set was obtained from a human donor in good health.

The rearrangement links TRBV6-5 to TRBJ2-7; D might be TRBD2 (6 bases). The CDR3 loop spans 11 amino acids. In germline, CDR1 is MNHEY, CDR2 SVGAGI. Trimming shortened V by 8 bases and J by 6 bases, and 11 bases separated the two germline ends. The CDR3 sequence: CASGRSGEQYF. CDR3 coding DNA: TGTGCCAGCGGTCGTAGCGGCGAGCAGTACTTC.

This clone was seen once. The V and J genes are TRBV6-6 and TRBJ1-1; D may be TRBD1 (5 bases). Per the germline V gene, CDR1 is MNHNY and CDR2 is SVGAGI (reference sequence). This CDR3 comprises 16 residues. The germline V and J ends were trimmed by 0 bases and 5 bases, with 16 bases remaining between them. CDR3 sequence reads: CASSYSRGSLGTEAFF. In DNA form, the CDR3 reads TGTGCCAGCAGTTACTCTCGGGGGAGCTTAGGAACTGAAGCTTTCTTT.

J is TRBJ2-1 and V is TRBV6-1, with TRBD2 matching over 8 bases. CDR3 length: 19 amino acids. The V and J ends lost 3 bases and 2 bases, in that order; junction bases with no gene match: 15. From germline, CDR1 is MNHNS and CDR2 SASEGT. The DNA of the CDR3 is TGTGCCAGCAGTGATCTAACCCCCAGCGGGAGTAGGGCCTACAATGAGCAGTTCTTC. Translation: CASSDLTPSGSRAYNEQFF.

The rearrangement uses TRBV5-1 and TRBJ2-5, with no clear D. Germline loops: CDR1 SGHRS, CDR2 YFSETQ. Trimming removed 0 bases at V and 4 bases at J, with 7 bases between. The CDR3 runs 13 residues. In DNA form, the CDR3 reads TGCGCCAGCAGCTTGGACATATCAGAGACCCAGTACTTC. Translation gives CASSLDISETQYF.

In this sample, this clone turned up once. The V gene is TRBV18, the J gene TRBJ2-7, with D possibly TRBD1 on 5 matching bases. The germline V gene has CDR1 KGHSH and CDR2 LQKENI. V gave up 3 bases and J gave up 5 bases, with 11 bases separating them. The CDR3 extends over 13 amino acids. CDR3 amino acids: CASSPDSSNEQYF. In nucleotides, the CDR3 is TGTGCCAGCTCACCCGACAGTTCCAACGAGCAGTACTTC.

CDR3 in DNA: TGTGCCAGCTCACCGACAGGGGACCCACAGCCCCAGCATTTT. Encoded protein: CASSPTGDPQPQHF. The chain links TRBV18 to TRBJ1-5; TRBD1 agrees at 8 bases. CDR1 and CDR2 from the germline V gene are KGHSH and LQKENI. V shed 3 bases, J shed 7 bases, and the junction held 5 bases outside the gene matches. This CDR3 is 14 amino acids long. Together with reference TRBV18 and TRBJ1-5, the CDR3 gives the full variable domain: NAGVMQNPRHLVRRRGQEARLRCSPMKGHSHVYWYRQLPEEGLKFMVYLQKENIIDESGMPKERFSAEFPKEGPSILRIQQVVRGDSAAYFCASSPTGDPQPQHFGDGTRLSIL.

The chain carries TRBV4-1 and TRBJ1-4; D uncertain. The CDR3 sequence is 15 residues long. Germline CDR1 MGHRA, CDR2 YSYEKL. V shed 1 base and J shed 5 bases, with 11 bases lying between them. CDR3 loop: CASSQVFTGNEKLFF. CDR3 coding DNA: TGCGCCAGCAGCCAAGTTTTTACGGGGAATGAAAAACTGTTTTTT.

This clone was detected once. The rearrangement links TRBV14 to TRBJ2-3, with TRBD2 matching over 14 bases. The germline V gene encodes CDR1 SGHDN and CDR2 FVKESK. Germline trimming cut 2 bases from V and 2 bases from J; bases unmatched to any gene: 6. The CDR3 has 18 residues. CDR3 amino acids: CASSQWGTSGGNTDTQYF. The DNA for the CDR3 is TGTGCCAGCAGCCAATGGGGGACTAGCGGGGGCAACACAGATACGCAGTATTTT.

The V and J genes are TRBV9 and TRBJ2-1, with D unresolved. Germline V lookup: CDR1 SGDLS, CDR2 YYNGEE. The V end lost 3 bases, the J end lost 7 bases, and 8 bases lay between the germline ends. This CDR3 spans 12 amino acids. CDR3 residues: CASSASRNEQFF. As DNA, the CDR3 is TGTGCCAGCAGCGCTAGTAGGAATGAGCAGTTCTTC.

The chain is built from TRBV21-1 and TRBJ2-5; the D call TRBD1 from the table was never checked on the DNA. TRBV21-1 is recorded as a pseudogene. CDR3 size: 18 residues. The chain's CDR3 is CASKEATGASGEQETQYF. CDR3 DNA sequence: TGTGCCAGCAAAGAAGCGACCGGAGCTTCAGGGGAACAAGAGACCCAGTACTTC.

This clone occurred once. J is TRBJ2-3 and V is TRBV19; perhaps TRBD2 as D (6 bases). The germline V and J ends were trimmed by 5 bases and 2 bases, with 14 bases remaining between them. Germline V gives CDR1 LNHDA, CDR2 SQIVND (reference sequence). The length of the CDR3 is 15 residues. The chain's CDR3 is CASSDGGKNTDTQYF. Here the CDR3 DNA reads TGTGCCAGTAGTGACGGAGGGAAAAACACAGATACGCAGTATTTT. Filled out from reference TRBV19 and TRBJ2-3, the complete variable domain reads DGGITQSPKYLFRKEGQNVTLSCEQNLNHDAMYWYRQDPGQGLRLIYYSQIVNDFQKGDIAEGYSVSREKKESFPLTVTSAQKNPTAFYLCASSDGGKNTDTQYFGPGTRLTVL.

The chain carries TRBV5-1 and TRBJ1-2, with D perhaps matching TRBD1 (5 bases). The germline V gene encodes CDR1 SGHRS and CDR2 YFSETQ. This CDR3 spans 15 amino acids. Trimming left V 4 bases short and J 0 bases short, with 13 bases between. The CDR3 spells CASSQGHYTNYGYTF. CDR3 sequence (DNA): TGCGCCAGCAGCCAAGGACACTATACTAACTATGGCTACACCTTC.

The CDR3 region has the DNA TGTGCCAGCAGTTCCCGGGACAGGGCCTATGGCTACACCTTC. This sequence encodes CASSSRDRAYGYTF. This chain joins TRBV25-1 and TRBJ1-2; 9 nucleotides align to TRBD1. The CDR3 length is 14 residues. The germline V gene has CDR1 MGHDK and CDR2 SYGVNS. V lost 5 bases to trimming and J lost 4 bases; unmatched junction nucleotides: 5.

The V gene is TRBV28, the J gene TRBJ2-7; maybe TRBD2 (6 bases). This CDR3 has 12 amino acids. Germline lookup yields CDR1 MDHEN and CDR2 SYDVKM. The CDR3 loop reads CAVGGLAYEQYF. DNA of the CDR3: TGTGCGGTGGGAGGCCTCGCCTACGAGCAGTACTTC.

V usage is TRBV2 and J usage is TRBJ1-1; unclear D gene. V was pared by 0 bases and J by 0 bases, with 5 bases between. From germline, CDR1 is SNHLY and CDR2 FYNNEI. The CDR3 extends over 14 amino acids. CDR3 in DNA: TGTGCCAGCAGTGAAGCCCCAGTGAACACTGAAGCTTTCTTT. This codes for CASSEAPVNTEAFF.

The chain joins TRBV29-1 to TRBJ2-7; D is uncertain. Germline loops: CDR1 SQVTM, CDR2 ANQGSEA. Deletions cut 0 bases from V and 7 bases from J, with 13 bases between. The CDR3 totals 13 residues. The CDR3 here is CSVEDLHRTEQYF. The CDR3 DNA sequence: TGCAGCGTTGAAGACTTACACAGAACTGAGCAGTACTTC.

The chain carries TRBV6-6 and TRBJ2-4; perhaps TRBD2 as D (6 bases). CDR1 is MNHNY and CDR2 is SVGAGI in the germline V gene (reference sequence). The length of the CDR3 is 15 residues. V lost 6 bases and J lost 7, with 19 bases in between. The CDR3: CASRTTSLEGNIQYF. CDR3 nucleotides: TGTGCCAGCAGAACTACTAGCCTAGAGGGGAACATTCAGTACTTC.

CDR3 amino acids: CASSSPAGGTYNEQFF. CDR3 in DNA: TGTGCCAGCAGTTCCCCAGCGGGAGGGACCTACAATGAGCAGTTCTTC. This chain connects TRBV28 to TRBJ2-1, with 10 bases that match TRBD2. Unmatched junction bases numbered 5, after V lost 4 bases and J lost 2 bases. Looked up from germline, CDR1 is MDHEN and CDR2 is SYDVKM. CDR3 length: 16 amino acids.

The chain couples TRBV19 to TRBJ1-5; a weak D match, TRBD1 (6 bases). The germline V gene encodes CDR1 LNHDA and CDR2 SQIVND (reference sequence). The length of the CDR3 is 15 residues. The V end was cut by 7 bases, the J end by 11 bases, with 24 bases between. CDR3 sequence reads: CASIGGRQAPSAQHF. The CDR3 coding sequence is TGTGCCAGTATAGGCGGGAGACAGGCTCCTTCGGCCCAGCATTTT.

V gene TRBV27 combines with J gene TRBJ2-1, with 7 positions matching TRBD2. This CDR3 spans 13 amino acids. CDR1 is MNHEY, CDR2 SMNVEV, per germline (reference sequence). J was trimmed by 12 bases and V by 2 bases; bases with no gene match: 7. CDR3 in amino acids: CASSLGLDSPQFF. CDR3 nucleotides: TGTGCCAGCAGTTTAGGACTAGACAGCCCGCAGTTCTTC.

The chain employs TRBV11-3 and TRBJ2-3, with 8 bases that match TRBD1. Germline values: CDR1 SGHNT, CDR2 YENEEA. This CDR3 is 15 amino acids long. Trimming at V came to 0 bases and at J to 4 bases, leaving 3 bases not matched to a gene. The CDR3 spells CASSLDRGLPDTQYF. In nucleotides, the CDR3 is TGTGCCAGCAGCTTAGACAGGGGGCTCCCAGATACGCAGTATTTT.

The chain employs TRBV7-9 and TRBJ2-1, with TRBD2 matching 10 bases. Per germline, CDR1 SEHNR and CDR2 FQNEAQ (reference sequence). The CDR3 has 17 residues. V was clipped by 5 bases and J by 4 bases; unmatched bases: 11. The chain's CDR3 is CASSPGASGSRYNEQFF. Here the CDR3 DNA reads TGTGCCAGCAGCCCAGGGGCTAGCGGGAGTAGGTACAATGAGCAGTTCTTC.

The chain combines TRBV19 with TRBJ1-1; the D is unclear. CDR1 and CDR2 (germline): LNHDA, SQIVND (reference sequence). The CDR3 has 16 amino acids. V was clipped by 5 bases and J by 1 base, with 17 bases between them. The CDR3 is CASSLDRLNANTEAFF. For the CDR3, the DNA is TGTGCCAGTAGTTTGGACCGACTAAACGCGAACACTGAAGCTTTCTTT.

The chain employs TRBV10-2 and TRBJ2-7; TRBD2 might be the D (6 bases). Trimming shortened V by 5 bases and J by 5 bases, and 13 bases separated the two germline ends. The CDR3 is 13 residues long. The germline gives CDR1 WSHSY, CDR2 SAAADI. The CDR3 region has the DNA TGCGCCAGCAGTCTGGGCGGGATTAACGAGCAGTACTTC. It is translated as CASSLGGINEQYF.

This clone has just one count. The chain uses TRBV9 and TRBJ2-5; TRBD1 aligns across 8 bases. The V segment lost 6 bases and the J segment 5 bases; nucleotides outside the gene matches: 15. Germline V CDR1 and CDR2: SGDLS, YYNGEE. This CDR3 contains 16 residues. The CDR3 DNA is TGTGCCAGCACCACAGGAGGCAGGGGGCTTTCCGAGACCCAGTACTTC. Translating it yields CASTTGGRGLSETQYF.

The chain carries TRBV28 and TRBJ1-2; D possibly corresponds to TRBD1 (5 bases). V gave up 8 bases and J gave up 6 bases, with 16 bases separating them. The CDR3 is made up of 13 amino acids. Germline CDR1 and CDR2: MDHEN and SYDVKM. The CDR3 region is CASARVLRNGYTF. The CDR3 DNA sequence: TGTGCCAGCGCCAGGGTCCTGAGGAATGGCTACACCTTC.

The chain has TRBV5-6 and TRBJ1-2; tentatively, D is TRBD1 (5 bases). Deletions cut 3 bases from V and 8 bases from J, with 14 bases between. Germline values: CDR1 SGHDT, CDR2 YYEEEE. The CDR3 is 13 residues long. This CDR3 reads CASSSGQGGGYTF. The CDR3 DNA reads TGTGCCAGCAGCTCTGGGCAGGGAGGAGGCTACACCTTC.

This clone was counted once. The chain couples TRBV19 to TRBJ2-1; tentative D call: TRBD2 (5 bases). This CDR3 has 14 residues. Per germline, CDR1 LNHDA and CDR2 SQIVND (reference sequence). Trimming stripped 5 bases from V and 3 bases from J, with 11 bases between. The CDR3 loop reads CASSPPRDYNEQFF. In DNA form, the CDR3 reads TGTGCCAGTAGTCCACCCCGGGACTACAATGAGCAGTTCTTC.

CDR3 in amino acids: CASTPAPTDFYGYTF. CDR3 sequence (DNA): TGTGCCAGCACCCCCGCGCCGACGGACTTCTATGGCTACACCTTC. The rearrangement uses TRBV11-1 and TRBJ1-2; the D is unclear. The CDR3 runs to 15 residues. The germline CDR1 and CDR2 sequences are SGHAT and FQDESV (reference sequence). Trimming took off 7 bases at V and 4 bases at J, with 19 bases between the two ends.

The chain carries TRBV7-9 and TRBJ2-5, with D possibly TRBD1 on 5 matching bases. V lost 4 bases and J 4 bases, leaving 16 bases between the germline ends. The CDR3 covers 15 residues. CDR1 is SEHNR, CDR2 FQNEAQ, per germline (reference sequence). CDR3 bases: TGTGCCAGCAGCTCCACCCAGGGATTCGGAGAGACCCAGTACTTC. Its protein is CASSSTQGFGETQYF.

This chain uses TRBV14 with TRBJ2-4, with 8 bases fitting TRBD2. V lost 3 bases, J lost 0 bases, and 7 bases stayed unmatched. The CDR3 runs 17 residues. Germline V gene sequence: CDR1 SGHDN, CDR2 FVKESK. The CDR3 region has the DNA TGTGCCAGCAGCCACGGGGACGGGGGGGTAGCCAAAAACATTCAGTACTTC. This translates into CASSHGDGGVAKNIQYF.

The chain combines TRBV28 with TRBJ2-1; the D gene is possibly TRBD2 (6 bases). This CDR3 comprises 13 residues. V was pared by 10 bases and J by 9 bases, with 19 bases between. CDR1 is MDHEN and CDR2 is SYDVKM in the germline V gene. This chain's CDR3 is CATRDSPGAEQFF. In nucleotides, the CDR3 is TGTGCCACCCGGGACTCCCCCGGAGCTGAGCAGTTCTTC.